Presented here are 16 T cell receptor beta chains from one specimen sequenced in a study of OX40 agonist ivuxolimab in advanced cancers. Method: immunoSEQ multiplex PCR; TCRdb's copy keeps in-frame clones and lacks some. The sample has about 89,000 clones, roughly 88% seen once; the top ten hold around 0.71%. Specimen: CD4+ or CD8+ T cells sorted from blood, collected in a trial of the OX40 agonist ivuxolimab. Every receptor here comes from an adult with an advanced solid tumor such as melanoma, head and neck, liver or kidney cancer.

This sequence joins TRBV6-1 and TRBJ2-5; 9 positions match TRBD1. There are 14 residues in the CDR3. Germline assignment: CDR1 MNHNS and CDR2 SASEGT. V gave up 6 bases and J gave up 5 bases; unmatched junction bases: 7. The CDR3 DNA follows: TGTGCCAGCAGCCGGACAGGGGATGGCGAGACCCAGTACTTC. Translating it yields CASSRTGDGETQYF.

The CDR3: CASSSIGTGGYTEAFF. DNA for the CDR3: TGCGCCAGCAGCTCCATTGGAACAGGGGGCTACACTGAAGCTTTCTTT. The rearrangement links TRBV5-1 to TRBJ1-1; 9 bases align to TRBD1. Germline V lookup: CDR1 SGHRS, CDR2 YFSETQ. Trimming took 3 bases from V and 3 from J; bases not matched to a gene: 9. The CDR3 has 16 residues.

This chain joins TRBV9 and TRBJ2-7, with 9 bases matching TRBD1. This CDR3 is built from 14 residues. CDR1 and CDR2 (germline): SGDLS, YYNGEE. Trimming took 3 bases from V and 4 from J; bases not matched to a gene: 5. DNA for the CDR3: TGTGCCAGCAGCGGAGGACAGGGGAGATACGAGCAGTACTTC. Translated, it gives CASSGGQGRYEQYF. The full variable domain, in which reference TRBV9 and TRBJ2-7 provide the parts outside the CDR3, is DSGVTQTPKHLITATGQRVTLRCSPRSGDLSVYWYQQSLDQGLQFLIQYYNGEERAKGNILERFSAQQFPDLHSELNLSSLELGDSALYFCASSGGQGRYEQYFGPGTRLTVT.

The genes are TRBV4-3 and TRBJ2-2; D may be TRBD1 (6 bases). V gave up 1 base and J gave up 5 bases, with 11 bases separating them. The germline V gene has CDR1 LGHNA and CDR2 YSLEER. The CDR3 covers 15 residues. This CDR3 reads CASSQGGPWTGELFF. As DNA, the CDR3 is TGCGCCAGCAGCCAAGGGGGGCCGTGGACCGGGGAGCTGTTTTTT.

The chain combines TRBV4-3 with TRBJ2-1; no clear D gene. The length of the CDR3 is 14 residues. Per germline, CDR1 LGHNA and CDR2 YSLEER. The germline V and J ends were trimmed by 1 base and 6 bases, with 10 bases remaining between them. CDR3 sequence: CASSQVGLFNEQFF. CDR3 DNA sequence: TGCGCCAGCAGCCAAGTAGGCCTCTTCAATGAGCAGTTCTTC.

This sequence joins TRBV11-2 and TRBJ1-5; 8 bases map to TRBD1. This CDR3 has 14 residues. With 3 bases clipped from V and 2 bases from J, the junction kept 0 bases outside the gene matches. Germline values: CDR1 SGHAT, CDR2 FQNNGV. CDR3 region: CASSLTGGNQPQHF. CDR3 coding DNA: TGTGCCAGCAGCTTGACAGGGGGCAATCAGCCCCAGCATTTT.

The J gene is TRBJ2-7, the V gene TRBV18; D is uncertain. The CDR3 consists of 14 residues. From germline, CDR1 is KGHSH and CDR2 LQKENI. Trimming pared 3 bases from V and 5 bases from J, leaving 14 bases between. The CDR3 here is CASSPNSPQDEQYF. The CDR3 DNA sequence: TGTGCCAGCTCACCTAATTCTCCCCAGGACGAGCAGTACTTC.

The gene calls are TRBV19 and TRBJ2-5; D not resolved. CDR1 is LNHDA and CDR2 is SQIVND in the germline V gene (reference sequence). The CDR3 loop spans 13 amino acids. The V end was cut by 3 bases, the J end by 1 base, with 6 bases between. DNA of the CDR3: TGTGCCAGTAGTATGACGGCCCAAGAGACCCAGTACTTC. This gives the protein CASSMTAQETQYF.

This clone is a singleton in its sample. V and J are TRBV10-3 and TRBJ2-3; 8 nucleotides agree with TRBD2. Germline V CDR1 and CDR2: ENHRY, SYGVKD. Germline trimming cut 10 bases from V and 5 bases from J; bases unmatched to any gene: 11. The CDR3 length is 14 residues. CDR3 protein: CATGSGGSRDTQYF. As DNA, the CDR3 is TGTGCCACGGGAAGCGGGGGCAGCCGAGATACGCAGTATTTT.

The chain employs TRBV6-5 and TRBJ2-1; D is perhaps TRBD2 (5 bases). Trimming took off 7 bases at V and 9 bases at J, with 10 bases between the two ends. This CDR3 has 11 residues. CDR1 is MNHEY and CDR2 is SVGAGI in the germline V gene. The CDR3 loop is CASTLASEQFF. CDR3 sequence (DNA): TGTGCCAGCACTTTAGCGTCTGAGCAGTTCTTC.

The gene calls are TRBV19 and TRBJ1-1; 8 positions match TRBD1. This CDR3 region has 13 residues. V gave up 4 bases and J gave up 7 bases; unmatched junction bases: 5. The V gene's germline CDR1 is LNHDA and CDR2 SQIVND (reference sequence). The CDR3 sequence is CASSTRTGLEAFF. CDR3 nucleotide sequence: TGTGCCAGTAGTACGAGGACAGGGCTTGAAGCTTTCTTT.

This clone showed up just once. V gene TRBV7-9 combines with J gene TRBJ1-4, with D unclear. This CDR3 is built from 12 residues. The germline CDR1 and CDR2 sequences are SEHNR and FQNEAQ (reference sequence). Trimming stripped 10 bases from V and 0 bases from J, with 6 bases between. CDR3 sequence reads: CATDTTNEKLFF. The CDR3 bases are TGTGCCACGGATACAACTAATGAAAAACTGTTTTTT.

The chain is built from TRBV21-1 and TRBJ1-2; the table's D call TRBD1 went unverified against the DNA. TRBV21-1 is a known pseudogene. The CDR3 consists of 18 residues. The CDR3 sequence is CASTGTGGYQGRNYGYTF. The CDR3 nucleotides read TGTGCCAGCACTGGGACAGGGGGTTATCAAGGTCGGAACTATGGCTACACCTTC.

Points on this clone: This CDR3 is also generated by other DNA sequences in the sample. This rearrangement joins TRBV20-1 to TRBJ2-3; D gene uncertain. The CDR3 length is 10 residues. V was cut by 2 bases and J by 6 bases, with 3 bases left in between. Germline values: CDR1 DFQATT, CDR2 SNEGSKA (reference sequence). CDR3 loop: CSARRDTQYF. DNA of the CDR3: TGCAGTGCTAGAAGGGATACGCAGTATTTT.

The rearrangement joins TRBV2 to TRBJ1-1; D might be TRBD1 (5 bases). CDR3 length: 15 residues. Germline CDR1 is SNHLY and CDR2 is FYNNEI. V was trimmed by 3 bases and J by 1 base, leaving 12 bases between them. As DNA, the CDR3 is TGTGCCAGCAGTGATCAGGGCCTCAGGAACACTGAAGCTTTCTTT. Protein: CASSDQGLRNTEAFF.

This chain joins TRBV6-4 and TRBJ2-7; D is ambiguous. The CDR3 has 14 residues. The germline gives CDR1 MRHNA, CDR2 SNTAGT. V was pared by 3 bases and J by 2 bases, with 11 bases between. This CDR3 is CASSEVDGAYEQYF. The CDR3, as DNA: TGTGCCAGCAGTGAGGTGGACGGAGCCTACGAGCAGTACTTC.